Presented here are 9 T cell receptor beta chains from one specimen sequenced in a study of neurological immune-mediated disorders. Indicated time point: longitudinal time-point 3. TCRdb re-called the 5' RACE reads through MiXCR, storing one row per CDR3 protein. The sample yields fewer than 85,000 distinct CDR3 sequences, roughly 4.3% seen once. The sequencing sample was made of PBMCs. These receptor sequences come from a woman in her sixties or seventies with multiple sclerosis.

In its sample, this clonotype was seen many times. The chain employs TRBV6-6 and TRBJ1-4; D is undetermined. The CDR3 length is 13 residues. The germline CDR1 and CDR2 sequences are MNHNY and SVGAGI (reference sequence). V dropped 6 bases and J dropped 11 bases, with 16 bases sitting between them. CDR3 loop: CASSPRGGRKLFF. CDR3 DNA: TGTGCCAGCAGCCCCCGGGGAGGGCGGAAACTGTTTTTT.

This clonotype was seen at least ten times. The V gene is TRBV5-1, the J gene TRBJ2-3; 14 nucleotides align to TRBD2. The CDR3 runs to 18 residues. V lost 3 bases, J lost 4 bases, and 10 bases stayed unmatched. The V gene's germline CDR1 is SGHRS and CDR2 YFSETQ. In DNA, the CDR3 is TGCGCCAGCAGCTGGGGGACTAGCGGGGGAACCGGGGCAGATACGCAGTATTTT. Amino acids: CASSWGTSGGTGADTQYF.

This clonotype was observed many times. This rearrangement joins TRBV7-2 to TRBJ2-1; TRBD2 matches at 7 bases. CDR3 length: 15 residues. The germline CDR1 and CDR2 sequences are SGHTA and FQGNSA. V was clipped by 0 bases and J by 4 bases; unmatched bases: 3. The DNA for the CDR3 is TGTGCCAGCAGCTTAGCGGGGGGGATGTACAATGAGCAGTTCTTC. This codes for CASSLAGGMYNEQFF.

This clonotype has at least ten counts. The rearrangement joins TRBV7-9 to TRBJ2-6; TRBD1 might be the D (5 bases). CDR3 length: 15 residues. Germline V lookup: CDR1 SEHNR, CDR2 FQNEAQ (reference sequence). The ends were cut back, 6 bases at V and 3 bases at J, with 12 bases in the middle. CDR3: CASREGALGANVLTF. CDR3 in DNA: TGTGCCAGCAGAGAAGGGGCGCTTGGGGCCAACGTCCTGACTTTC.

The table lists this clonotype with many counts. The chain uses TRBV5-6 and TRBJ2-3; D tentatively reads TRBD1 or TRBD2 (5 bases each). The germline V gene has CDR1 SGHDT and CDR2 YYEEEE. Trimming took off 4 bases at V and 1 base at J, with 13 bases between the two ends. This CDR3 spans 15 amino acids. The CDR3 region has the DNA TGTGCCAGCAGCCTAGGGACCATGGGCACAGATACGCAGTATTTT. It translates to CASSLGTMGTDTQYF.

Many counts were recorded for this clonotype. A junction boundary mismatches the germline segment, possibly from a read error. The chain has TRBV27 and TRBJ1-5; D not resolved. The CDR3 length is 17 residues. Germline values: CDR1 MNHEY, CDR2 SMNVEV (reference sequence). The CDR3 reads CASSRWVEADSNKPQHF. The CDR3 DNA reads TGTGCCAGCAGTCGTTGGGTCGAGGCGGATAGCAATAAGCCCCAGCATTTT.

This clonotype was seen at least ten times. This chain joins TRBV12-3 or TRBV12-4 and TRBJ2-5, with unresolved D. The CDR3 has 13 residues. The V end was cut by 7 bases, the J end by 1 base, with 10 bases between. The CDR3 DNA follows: TGTGCCAGCACTCGACCCTCCCAAGAGACCCAGTACTTC. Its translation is CASTRPSQETQYF.

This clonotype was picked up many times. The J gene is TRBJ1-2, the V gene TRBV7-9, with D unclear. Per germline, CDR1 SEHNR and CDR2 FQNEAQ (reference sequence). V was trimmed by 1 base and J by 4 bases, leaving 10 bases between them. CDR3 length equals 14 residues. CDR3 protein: CASSLDALGYGYTF. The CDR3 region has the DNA TGTGCCAGCAGCTTAGATGCGCTCGGCTATGGCTACACCTTC.

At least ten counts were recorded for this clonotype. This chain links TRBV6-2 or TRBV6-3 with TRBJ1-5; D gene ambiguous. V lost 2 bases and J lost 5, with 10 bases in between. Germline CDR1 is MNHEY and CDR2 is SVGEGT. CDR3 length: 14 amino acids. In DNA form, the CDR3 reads TGTGCCAGCAGTTACACGGGAACCTATCAGCCCCAGCATTTT. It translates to CASSYTGTYQPQHF.